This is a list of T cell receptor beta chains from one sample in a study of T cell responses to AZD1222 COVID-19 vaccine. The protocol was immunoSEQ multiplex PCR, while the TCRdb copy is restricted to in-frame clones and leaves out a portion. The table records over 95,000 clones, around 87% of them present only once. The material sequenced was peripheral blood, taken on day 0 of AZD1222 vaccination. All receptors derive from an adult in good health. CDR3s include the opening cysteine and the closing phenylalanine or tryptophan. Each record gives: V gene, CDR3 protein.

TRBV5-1,CASSSNGGDQGEQYF
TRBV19,CASSITGSKEFF
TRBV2,CASEAASYNEQFF
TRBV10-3,CATRTGDSYNEQFF
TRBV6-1,CASSEGQGYGYTF
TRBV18,CASSPTGGSETQYF
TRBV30,CAWTIQRAYTGELFF
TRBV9,CASSKEGSGNTIYF
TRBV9,CASSVGFRTDTQYF
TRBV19,CASNEGASNQPQHF
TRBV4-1,CASSQDHYGQVANNSPLHF
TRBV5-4,CASSSGAGREKLFF
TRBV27,CASTHVGLAGEETQYF
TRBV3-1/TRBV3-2,CASSQDLRHEQYF
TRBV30,CAWSVAGGTDTQYF
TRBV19,CASFETETNTEAFF
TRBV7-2,CASSLEGLATDTQYF
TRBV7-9,CASSPRTGAGNTIYF
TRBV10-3,CAIRELADSYNEQFF
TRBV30,CAWSSPTRTPSRDEQFF
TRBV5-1,CASSSGKQGSETQYF
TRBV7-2,CASSLSGSRADTQYF
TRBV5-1,CASSLGASGEQFF
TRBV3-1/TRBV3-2,CASSPPGQGIETQYF
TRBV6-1,CASSERLSEAFF
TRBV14,CASSRGTEAFF